What follows are 2 T cell receptor beta chains derived from one specimen sequenced in a study of blood T cell repertoires in COVID-19. TCRdb's table, derived via immunoSEQ multiplex PCR, lists solely in-frame clones and lacks some. The top ten clones hold less than 2% of a sample with some 510,000 clones, around nine tenths of them seen once. Sequenced sample: PBMCs or T cells enriched from blood (not recorded which). The receptors stem from a woman in her 40s who had recovered from COVID-19.

CDR3 DNA sequence: TGTGCCAGCAGCGTCGCCGGGACAGGGGCGACCGGGGAGCTGTTTTTT. Translation gives CASSVAGTGATGELFF. The chain links TRBV7-2 to TRBJ2-2; 10 nucleotides align to TRBD1. J was trimmed by 5 bases and V by 5 bases; bases with no gene match: 8. From germline, CDR1 is SGHTA and CDR2 FQGNSA. The CDR3 is 16 amino acids.

The J gene is TRBJ2-6, the V gene TRBV27; weak D call: TRBD1 (5 bases). Per the germline V gene, CDR1 is MNHEY and CDR2 is SMNVEV (reference sequence). The CDR3 length is 18 residues. Between the trimmed V and J ends, which lost 3 bases and 0 bases, there was a span of 15 bases. In nucleotides, the CDR3 is TGTGCCAGCAGTTTTTCTGGACATCCTTACTCTGGGGCCAACGTCCTGACTTTC. Protein product: CASSFSGHPYSGANVLTF.